The clone carrying this T cell receptor beta chain has a handful of counts. Antigen unknown. No conserved phenylalanine or tryptophan is present at the end of the CDR3, so a read error is the likely explanation. This entry comes from a study of molecular identifiers for immune sequencing clone quantification. V was clipped by 4 bases and J by 0 bases, with 6 bases between them. Germline V lookup: CDR1 SNHLY, CDR2 FYNNEI. This CDR3 has 14 residues. TCRdb analysed the PCR reads with MiXCR anew, one entry per CDR3 protein. The table has more than 300,000 distinct CDR3 sequences, 20% to 25% seen once; the top ten hold approximately 0.85%. Naive CD8 library inputs spanned about 18,000 to 1,100,000 sorted cells and 10%, 30% or 50% RNA. Regarding the study as a whole: Detectable among over 900,000 naive cells, according to reports, was Jurkat TCR RNA spiked in from one cell. Identical barcode-sharing TCR molecules could lead to underestimated sizes for highly expanded clones.

The sample comprised naive CD8+ T cells from blood, with Jurkat cell RNA spiked in. Subset defined: FACS-sorted CD8+CD4-CCR7+CD45RA+ naive T cells. The V and J genes are TRBV2 and TRBJ1-4; D unclear. The sequence was collected from a human donor in good health. Some libraries in this study had Jurkat cell RNA spiked in. The CDR3 spells CASSAVTTNEKLFL. CDR3 sequence (DNA): TGTGCCAGCAGTGCGGTCACAACTAATGAAAAACTGTTTCTT.